This T cell receptor (beta chain) was sequenced during a study of T cell repertoires in cytomegalovirus infection (dated by TCRdb to 2018 to 2020). At the level of the whole study: Because public TCR beta signatures pointed to carriage of CMV infection together with the matching HLA type, the HLA type of each donor mattered for the analysis.

CDR1 and CDR2 are drawn from the germline V gene: SGHRS, YFSETQ. The CDR3, cysteine through phenylalanine, is 15 amino acids long. The retained sequence is limited to the CDR3, 45 bases, with the frame set at the first base. From V the trimming removes 2 bases and from J it removes 1 base, while the gene matches leave 4 bases of the junction unaccounted for. Sequenced on an Illumina HiSeq 1500. The public reads were reanalyzed by TCRdb: fastp trimming at Q25, MiXCR alignment, in-frame beta chains only. Merged by CDR3 protein, the rows form single entries marked with the most common genes and DNA. For this sample the table gives 400,000 or so distinct CDR3 sequences, of which around 32% were detected only once. The biggest ten clones account for around 15% of the sample. Summary of the overall study and its limitations: The ex vivo response was dominated by HLA-C-restricted CMV-specific TCR beta clonotypes, which also provided the single most frequent clonotype in two of eight donors. Cumulative frequency of public TCR beta family members discriminated carriers of CMV infection plus the relevant HLA type in this cohort and an independent roughly 330-donor cohort.

This clonotype appeared a single time. What this receptor recognizes is not known. No base quality values were provided; no much bigger clone lies one nucleotide off. One read provides weak support. The TCR originated in a human donor in good health (CMV status not recorded). Some clones in this sample may be carry-over from other donors' samples. The sample was PBMCs. The rearrangement combines TRBV5-1 with TRBJ2-3, and 7 bases in between align with TRBD2. The CDR3 here reads CASSLLRGGTDTQYF. DNA sequence: TGCGCCAGCAGCTTACTCCGGGGGGGCACAGATACGCAGTATTTT.